Detailed here is one TCR beta chain. Profiled with immunoSEQ multiplex PCR; TCRdb holds only in-frame clones, not every one. The profile shows 300,000 to 400,000 clones, around 85% of them singletons. The germline V and J ends were trimmed by 8 bases and 7 bases, with 14 bases remaining between them. Germline CDR1 is MDHEN and CDR2 is SYDVKM. The CDR3 spans 13 residues. These data come from a study of blood T cell repertoires in COVID-19. Sequenced input: PBMCs or T cells enriched from blood (not recorded which). This rearrangement joins TRBV28 to TRBJ2-2; a possible D gene is TRBD2 (6 bases). The TCR sequence derives from a woman aged 30 to 39 who had been exposed to COVID-19. The CDR3 sequence: CASGVGGFGELFF. In DNA, the CDR3 is TGTGCCAGCGGCGTCGGAGGGTTCGGGGAGCTGTTTTTT.